The 10 T cell receptor beta chains presented below share a single source sample, sequenced in a study of T cells expressing NK-cell markers. No DNA is given; TCRdb re-called the 5' RACE reads and lists each CDR3 protein once. The ten top clones account for 7.3%, within a sample of hundreds of thousands of distinct CDR3 sequences. Material for sequencing was blood T cells: a sorted CD56 or NKG2C T cell subset, CD4+ or CD8+ T cells, or bulk PBMC T cells (not recorded which). The receptors shown here come from a woman aged 18 to 69 in good health.

This rearrangement joins TRBV6-2 or TRBV6-3 to TRBJ2-1; the D call from TCRdb, TRBD2, cannot be confirmed without DNA. This CDR3 contains 15 residues. Germline assignment: CDR1 MNHEY and CDR2 SVGEGT. The CDR3 protein is CASRERAGSLNEQFF.

The chain recombines TRBV12-3 or TRBV12-4 with TRBJ2-1. This CDR3 contains 15 residues. The CDR3 reads CASSPDGRNNNEQFF.

The chain has TRBV20-1 and TRBJ1-1. The CDR3 extends over 15 amino acids. Germline V gene lookup returns CDR1 DFQATT and CDR2 SNEGSKA (reference sequence). CDR3 in amino acids: CSAKMIGGGNTEAFF.

The V call is TRBV6-6, the J call TRBJ1-2; the TCRdb D gene call, TRBD1, has no DNA to confirm it. This CDR3 region has 12 residues. Germline CDR1 MNHNY, CDR2 SVGAGI (reference sequence). The CDR3 region is CASSRTGYGYTF.

This chain joins TRBV12-3 or TRBV12-4 and TRBJ2-5; checking the TCRdb D call of TRBD1 is not possible without DNA. The CDR3 covers 14 residues. CDR3: CASSSRTGAETQYF.

The chain joins TRBV20-1 to TRBJ2-2; TCRdb's D gene call, TRBD1, goes unchecked for lack of DNA. The CDR3 totals 14 residues. Looked up from germline, CDR1 is DFQATT and CDR2 is SNEGSKA (reference sequence). The CDR3 region is CSARGEPNTGELFF.

The chain is built from TRBV27 and TRBJ2-1. The germline gives CDR1 MNHEY, CDR2 SMNVEV (reference sequence). This CDR3 is 15 amino acids long. CDR3 region: CASSLNSGLYNEQFF.

J is TRBJ1-5 and V is TRBV28. This CDR3 spans 12 amino acids. In germline, CDR1 is MDHEN, CDR2 SYDVKM. CDR3: CASTLGVQPQHF. Full variable domain (remainder filled in from reference TRBV28 and TRBJ1-5): DVKVTQSSRYLVKRTGEKVFLECVQDMDHENMFWYRQDPGLGLRLIYFSYDVKMKEKGDIPEGYSVSREKKERFSLILESASTNQTSMYLCASTLGVQPQHFGDGTRLSIL.

The rearrangement links TRBV4-3 to TRBJ2-3. The CDR3 extends over 14 amino acids. Germline loops: CDR1 LGHNA, CDR2 YSLEER. CDR3 residues: CASRYELYTDTQYF.

V is TRBV7-3 and J is TRBJ1-2; with no DNA, the TCRdb D assignment of TRBD1 cannot be verified. CDR1 and CDR2 (germline): SGHTA, FQGTGA. The CDR3 runs to 14 residues. The CDR3 is CASSPGQNSYGYTF. Combining the CDR3 with reference TRBV7-3 and TRBJ1-2 gives the whole variable domain GAGVSQTPSNKVTEKGKYVELRCDPISGHTALYWYRQSLGQGPEFLIYFQGTGAADDSGLPNDRFFAVRPEGSVSTLKIQRTERGDSAVYLCASSPGQNSYGYTFGSGTRLTVV.